The 5 T cell receptor beta chains below come from one sample, sequenced in a study of CD8 T cells in Susac syndrome. Random-hexamer reverse transcription was applied to about 0.5 to 1 ug RNA. Each CDR3 protein gets one entry after TCRdb re-called the immunoSEQ multiplex PCR reads with MiXCR. The sample includes roughly 130,000 distinct CDR3 sequences, about 95% of them seen just once. The sample was CD8+ T cells from PBMCs. The receptor set was obtained from a human donor with Susac syndrome.

This chain joins TRBV21-1 and TRBJ2-7; TRBD1 is taken as the D call from the table, unchecked against the DNA. TRBV21-1 is flagged as a pseudogene. The CDR3 has 14 amino acids. The CDR3 sequence: CASMVAGGPHPKYF. The DNA for the CDR3 is TGTGCCAGCATGGTGGCAGGGGGCCCACACCCTAAGTACTTC.

This chain links TRBV27 with TRBJ1-1, with D possibly matching TRBD1 (5 bases). From germline, CDR1 is MNHEY and CDR2 SMNVEV (reference sequence). V dropped 1 base and J dropped 5 bases, with 11 bases sitting between them. This CDR3 comprises 14 residues. CDR3 DNA sequence: TGTGCCAGCAGTTTATGGGCTACAGGTACTGAAGCTTTCTTT. Translated: CASSLWATGTEAFF.

The chain combines TRBV27 with TRBJ1-6, with D unclear. CDR1 is MNHEY, CDR2 SMNVEV, per germline (reference sequence). The CDR3 runs 13 residues. Trimming shortened V by 8 bases and J by 2 bases, and 7 bases separated the two germline ends. CDR3 in DNA: TGTGCCAGCGGACTGACCTATAATTCACCCCTCCACTTT. Its translation is CASGLTYNSPLHF.

The chain joins TRBV9 to TRBJ1-6; tentative D call: TRBD1 (5 bases). Trimming removed 0 bases from V and 7 bases from J, with 14 bases in between. Germline CDR1 SGDLS, CDR2 YYNGEE. The CDR3 runs 16 residues. The CDR3 region is CASSVDGGGSNSPLHF. For the CDR3, the DNA is TGTGCCAGCAGCGTAGACGGGGGGGGAAGCAATTCACCCCTCCACTTT. Filled out from reference TRBV9 and TRBJ1-6, the complete variable domain reads DSGVTQTPKHLITATGQRVTLRCSPRSGDLSVYWYQQSLDQGLQFLIQYYNGEERAKGNILERFSAQQFPDLHSELNLSSLELGDSALYFCASSVDGGGSNSPLHFGNGTRLTVT.

The genes are TRBV12-3 or TRBV12-4 and TRBJ2-6; D possibly matches TRBD1 or TRBD2 (5 bases each). The CDR3 length is 15 residues. Trimming stripped 10 bases from V and 3 bases from J, with 16 bases between. CDR3 coding DNA: TGTGCCACAGAGGGGCGGTCTCGTGGGGCCAACGTCCTGACTTTC. This codes for CATEGRSRGANVLTF.